This T cell receptor (beta chain) is drawn from a study of PD-L1 blockade in urothelial cancer. Clones were read by immunoSEQ multiplex PCR, and TCRdb kept only the in-frame ones, dropping some. Of about 39,000 clones detected, roughly nine tenths appear once; the ten largest clones hold roughly 10%. Specified time point: pretreatment peripheral blood. Diagnoses among patients were locally advanced or metastatic urothelial carcinoma. CDR3 length equals 14 residues. V was trimmed by 5 bases and J by 0 bases, leaving 9 bases between them. CDR1 and CDR2 from the germline V gene are ENHRY and SYGVKD. The rearrangement links TRBV10-3 to TRBJ2-3; D not certain. The sample here was PBMCs, taken around atezolizumab (anti-PD-L1) treatment. The source is an older woman with urothelial cancer. CDR3 amino acids: CAISSAISTDTQYF. Written as DNA, the CDR3 is TGTGCCATCAGTTCAGCGATAAGCACAGATACGCAGTATTTT.